These T cell receptor beta chains were read from a single sample in a study of shared clonotypes between healthy human individuals. Assay: immunoSEQ multiplex PCR; the TCRdb copy retains only in-frame clones and omits some. The table has about 1.5 million clones, around 98% seen once; the top ten hold 0.4% to 0.45%. Source material: naive CD4+ T cells sorted from blood. These receptors were collected from a man younger than 45 in good health. Each CDR3 is given with its conserved first and last residue. D genes are given only for firm matches. Rows give clone size only sometimes, using once, few, many, or a class for an expanded clone.

J,D,size,V,CDR3,DNA
TRBJ2-3,TRBD2,NA,TRBV9,CASSDGLAGTDTQYF,TGTGCCAGCAGCGACGGACTAGCGGGCACAGATACGCAGTATTTT
TRBJ2-3,NA,NA,TRBV7-8,CASSTRGITDTQYF,TGTGCCAGCAGCACGAGGGGCATCACAGATACGCAGTATTTT
TRBJ2-3,NA,NA,TRBV21-1,CASSDTSGGTDTQYF,TGTGCCAGCAGCGATACTAGCGGGGGTACAGATACGCAGTATTTT
TRBJ1-1,TRBD1,NA,TRBV6-5,CASSYNRDRASEAFF,TGTGCCAGCAGTTACAACCGGGACAGGGCTAGTGAGGCTTTCTTT
TRBJ2-5,NA,NA,TRBV6-5,CASTGQVKETQYF,TGTGCCAGCACCGGACAAGTAAAAGAGACCCAGTACTTC
TRBJ1-2,NA,once,TRBV5-1,CASSAGNYGYTF,TGCGCCAGCAGCGCAGGGAATTATGGCTACACCTTC
TRBJ1-1,NA,NA,TRBV9,CASSVGTFTAEAFF,TGTGCCAGCAGCGTAGGGACATTTACGGCTGAAGCTTTCTTT
TRBJ2-2,TRBD2,NA,TRBV11-3,CASSPRTSGEPPGELFF,TGTGCCAGCAGTCCTCGGACTAGCGGGGAGCCACCCGGGGAGCTGTTTTTT
TRBJ2-7,TRBD2,NA,TRBV29-1,CSASGEGREVSYEQYF,TGCAGCGCCAGTGGGGAGGGGCGAGAGGTATCCTACGAGCAGTACTTC
TRBJ2-1,TRBD2,NA,TRBV7-9,CASRNLGWSGRGNEQFF,TGTGCCAGCAGGAATCTAGGGTGGAGCGGGAGGGGAAATGAGCAGTTCTTC
TRBJ2-7,TRBD1,NA,TRBV9,CASSATLGTGGYEQYF,TGTGCCAGCAGCGCCACCCTGGGGACAGGGGGCTACGAGCAGTACTTC
TRBJ2-1,NA,NA,TRBV2,CASAGRPWYNEQFF,TGTGCCAGCGCGGGACGGCCTTGGTACAATGAGCAGTTCTTC
TRBJ2-3,TRBD1,NA,TRBV19,CASSIQGASTDTQYF,TGTGCCAGTAGTATACAGGGGGCGAGCACAGATACGCAGTATTTT
TRBJ1-2,NA,NA,TRBV28,CASTPLRGYGYTF,TGTGCCAGCACCCCCTTACGGGGCTATGGCTACACCTTC
TRBJ2-7,NA,NA,TRBV29-1,CSVEARRKSSYEQYF,TGCAGCGTGGAAGCAAGGCGAAAGAGCTCCTACGAGCAGTACTTC
TRBJ2-7,TRBD2,NA,TRBV7-2,CASSARLAGNYEQYF,TGTGCCAGCAGCGCCCGACTAGCGGGAAACTACGAGCAGTACTTC
TRBJ1-1,TRBD1,NA,TRBV28,CASSMIGAGGRTEAFF,TGTGCCAGCAGCATGATCGGAGCAGGGGGGAGGACTGAAGCTTTCTTT
TRBJ2-5,NA,once,TRBV7-8,CASSSLGLGEWETQYF,TGTGCCAGCAGCTCCCTAGGGTTGGGGGAGTGGGAGACCCAGTACTTC
TRBJ1-2,NA,NA,TRBV9,CASSLQGYGYTF,TGTGCCAGCAGCCTACAGGGATATGGCTACACCTTC
TRBJ2-2,NA,once,TRBV19,CASSILPDTGELFF,TGTGCCAGTAGTATTCTCCCAGACACCGGGGAGCTGTTTTTT
TRBJ1-1,TRBD1,NA,TRBV18,CASSSWATGTDTEAFF,TGTGCCAGCTCATCATGGGCGACAGGGACCGACACTGAAGCTTTCTTT
TRBJ2-7,NA,NA,TRBV27,CASSDGQGKGYEQYF,TGTGCCAGCAGTGACGGGCAGGGCAAGGGCTACGAGCAGTACTTC
TRBJ2-5,NA,NA,TRBV30,CAWSPFQETQYF,TGTGCCTGGTCGCCTTTTCAAGAGACCCAGTACTTC
TRBJ2-3,TRBD2,NA,TRBV6-5,CASSYNGLAGDTQYF,TGTGCCAGCAGTTACAATGGACTAGCGGGAGATACGCAGTATTTT
TRBJ1-1,NA,NA,TRBV18,CASSPQKNTEAFF,TGTGCCAGCTCACCCCAGAAGAACACTGAAGCTTTCTTT
TRBJ1-2,NA,NA,TRBV5-1,CASSLVGRDNYGYTF,TGCGCCAGCAGCTTGGTGGGCAGAGATAACTATGGCTACACCTTC